The 24 T cell receptor beta chains listed next were all sequenced from one sample in a study of blood T cell repertoires in COVID-19. This table comes from immunoSEQ multiplex PCR, and its TCRdb copy is limited to in-frame clones, with some not included. The sample holds about 25,000 clones, approximately 86% seen once. Sequenced material: peripheral blood. These receptors originate from a man over 45 with active COVID-19.

V usage is TRBV6-4 and J usage is TRBJ2-1; 14 bases are a match to TRBD2. V dropped 5 bases and J dropped 8; count of bases not matched to a gene: 2. The CDR3 totals 14 residues. Looked up from germline, CDR1 is MRHNA and CDR2 is SNTAGT. The CDR3 DNA is TGTGCCAGCAGTAGACTAGCGGGAGGGTATGAGCAGTTCTTC. Translated, it gives CASSRLAGGYEQFF.

The chain has TRBV7-9 and TRBJ2-3, with 8 bases fitting TRBD2. Germline CDR1 and CDR2: SEHNR and FQNEAQ (reference sequence). V lost 4 bases to trimming and J lost 8 bases; unmatched junction nucleotides: 8. The CDR3 has 14 residues. The CDR3 DNA sequence: TGTGCCAGCAGCTCAGGAAGCGGGAGTGGTACGCAGTATTTT. Amino acid sequence: CASSSGSGSGTQYF.

The J gene is TRBJ1-6, the V gene TRBV7-9; weak D call: TRBD1 (5 bases). With 3 bases removed from V and 6 bases from J, the gap between germline ends came to 9 bases. The CDR3 runs to 14 residues. Germline V lookup: CDR1 SEHNR, CDR2 FQNEAQ (reference sequence). CDR3 DNA sequence: TGTGCCAGCAGCTTTGTACAGGCTAATTCACCCCTCCACTTT. Protein sequence: CASSFVQANSPLHF.

The chain links TRBV5-1 to TRBJ1-1, with D uncertain. Per the germline V gene, CDR1 is SGHRS and CDR2 is YFSETQ. This CDR3 contains 14 residues. V lost 0 bases, J lost 1 base, and 7 bases lay in between. Here the CDR3 reads CASSLEQRNTEAFF. The CDR3 DNA is TGCGCCAGCAGCTTGGAACAACGGAACACTGAAGCTTTCTTT.

This sequence joins TRBV28 and TRBJ2-3; TRBD2 matches at 8 bases. The CDR3 totals 14 residues. After removal of 6 bases from V and 3 bases from J, the junction contained 5 bases not matched to a gene. Germline CDR1 reads MDHEN; CDR2 reads SYDVKM. In DNA form, the CDR3 reads TGTGCCAGCAGCACCGGGACTAGAACAGATACGCAGTATTTT. This gives the protein CASSTGTRTDTQYF.

This chain links TRBV28 with TRBJ2-5; the D gene is possibly TRBD2 (6 bases). The CDR3 has 14 residues. CDR1 and CDR2 (germline): MDHEN, SYDVKM. The ends were cut back, 3 bases at V and 3 bases at J, with 11 bases in the middle. CDR3 DNA sequence: TGTGCCAGCAGTTTGGGGGGTGGTAAAGAGACCCAGTACTTC. The encoded protein is CASSLGGGKETQYF.

The genes are TRBV12-3 or TRBV12-4 and TRBJ2-3; possible D gene TRBD1, 6 bases. Trimming left V 2 bases short and J 10 bases short, with 13 bases between. This CDR3 is 13 amino acids long. CDR3 DNA sequence: TGTGCCAGCAGTTTACCCCCGGGACACCCGCAGTATTTT. Protein: CASSLPPGHPQYF.

The gene calls are TRBV6-6 and TRBJ2-1; 10 bases fit TRBD1. The V and J ends lost 0 bases and 8 bases, in that order; junction bases with no gene match: 4. The CDR3 contains 15 residues. Germline assignment: CDR1 MNHNY and CDR2 SVGAGI (reference sequence). CDR3 in amino acids: CASSYSGQGIDEQFF. CDR3 coding DNA: TGTGCCAGCAGTTACTCGGGACAGGGGATCGATGAGCAGTTCTTC.

This chain joins TRBV4-3 and TRBJ2-1; D is unresolved. This CDR3 spans 13 amino acids. V was clipped by 4 bases and J by 7 bases, with 11 bases between them. CDR1 is LGHNA and CDR2 is YSLEER in the germline V gene. The CDR3 region has the DNA TGCGCCAGCAGCCCCTCGGCTAGGAATGAGCAGTTCTTC. Protein product: CASSPSARNEQFF.

The chain joins TRBV11-3 to TRBJ1-1; D unclear. V was clipped by 6 bases and J by 4 bases, with 12 bases between them. From germline, CDR1 is SGHNT and CDR2 YENEEA. The CDR3 runs to 13 residues. This chain's CDR3 is CASSRVIVTEAFF. The DNA for the CDR3 is TGTGCCAGCAGTCGCGTGATTGTCACTGAAGCTTTCTTT. Variable domain in full (rest from reference TRBV11-3 and TRBJ1-1): EAGVVQSPRYKIIEKKQPVAFWCNPISGHNTLYWYLQNLGQGPELLIRYENEEAVDDSQLPKDRFSAERLKGVDSTLKIQPAELGDSAVYLCASSRVIVTEAFFGQGTRLTVV.

This clone was detected a few times. The chain has TRBV6-5 and TRBJ2-1; a possible D gene is TRBD2 (7 bases). The length of the CDR3 is 15 residues. Trimming took 6 bases from V and 6 from J, leaving 18 bases between them. The germline V gene has CDR1 MNHEY and CDR2 SVGAGI. CDR3 coding DNA: TGTGCCAGCAGCCGCGGATCGGGGGGCCCCAATGAGCAGTTCTTC. This gives the protein CASSRGSGGPNEQFF.

This clone was detected only once. This chain joins TRBV6-5 and TRBJ2-7; D might be TRBD2 (5 bases). The germline V gene has CDR1 MNHEY and CDR2 SVGAGI. The V gene lost 6 bases and the J gene lost 0 bases, with 15 bases spanning the gap. The CDR3 length is 15 residues. The CDR3 nucleotides are TGTGCCAGCAGACCCTATCGGGAAAGCTCCTACGAGCAGTACTTC. Protein sequence: CASRPYRESSYEQYF.

V gene TRBV7-6 combines with J gene TRBJ2-3, with no clear D. Germline V CDR1 and CDR2: SGHVS, FNYEAQ. The CDR3 contains 15 residues. V shed 5 bases and J shed 1 base, with 13 bases lying between them. CDR3 coding DNA: TGTGCCAGCAGCGTATCTCGAAGAGGCACAGATACGCAGTATTTT. It yields the protein CASSVSRRGTDTQYF.

This rearrangement joins TRBV9 to TRBJ2-3; the match to TRBD1 covers 7 bases. The CDR3 is 15 residues long. Germline CDR1 reads SGDLS; CDR2 reads YYNGEE. J gave up 1 base and V 4 bases, and 6 bases lay outside the gene matches. The CDR3 DNA follows: TGTGCCAGCAGCATAAGACAGGGAGGCACAGATACGCAGTATTTT. The encoded protein is CASSIRQGGTDTQYF.

The chain uses TRBV7-2 and TRBJ2-5; no firm D call. Between the trimmed V and J ends, which lost 6 bases and 10 bases, there was a span of 9 bases. CDR1 and CDR2 from the germline V gene are SGHTA and FQGNSA. The CDR3 is 10 amino acids. Here the CDR3 reads CASRTPIQYF. The CDR3 nucleotides are TGTGCCAGCAGAACGCCTATCCAGTACTTC.

The CDR3 DNA is TGTGCTAGTGGCCAATACCCCGCAAACGACAGGGCTAAAGGGATCGCCGGGGAGCTGTTTTTT. This sequence encodes CASGQYPANDRAKGIAGELFF. The rearrangement joins TRBV12-5 to TRBJ2-2, with 7 bases aligning to TRBD1. CDR3 length equals 21 residues. The trim removed 6 bases at V and 6 bases at J, leaving 28 bases unmatched. Germline V gives CDR1 LGHNT, CDR2 FRNRAP.

This clone has just one count. The J gene is TRBJ1-2, the V gene TRBV29-1, with D tentatively TRBD1 (6 bases). The CDR3 covers 12 residues. Germline V CDR1 and CDR2: SQVTM, ANQGSEA. V was clipped by 7 bases and J by 8 bases, with 17 bases between them. Here the CDR3 reads CSAVNNRVGYTF. As DNA, the CDR3 is TGCAGCGCTGTTAACAACAGGGTCGGCTACACCTTC.

The chain couples TRBV9 to TRBJ2-7, with 8 bases lining up with TRBD1. CDR1 SGDLS and CDR2 YYNGEE come from the germline V gene. V shed 4 bases and J 1 base; nucleotides not matched to a gene: 4. The CDR3 length is 14 residues. DNA for the CDR3: TGTGCCAGCAGCCGAGGACAGGGATCCTACGAGCAGTACTTC. As protein: CASSRGQGSYEQYF.

The CDR3 loop is CASSLSVQGTKVNTGELFF. The DNA of the CDR3 is TGCGCCAGCAGCTTGAGCGTACAGGGGACGAAGGTGAACACCGGGGAGCTGTTTTTT. J is TRBJ2-2 and V is TRBV5-1; 7 bases align to TRBD1. V lost 1 base to trimming and J lost 1 base; unmatched junction nucleotides: 13. This CDR3 has 19 amino acids. The germline CDR1 and CDR2 sequences are SGHRS and YFSETQ.

The chain carries TRBV7-3 and TRBJ2-2, with 7 bases fitting TRBD1. After removal of 5 bases from V and 3 bases from J, the junction contained 3 bases not matched to a gene. The CDR3 is 14 amino acids. In germline, CDR1 is SGHTA, CDR2 FQGTGA. Here the CDR3 DNA reads TGTGCCAGCAGCCGGGACAGATACACCGGGGAGCTGTTTTTT. It is translated as CASSRDRYTGELFF.

CDR3 region: CASSQGLAGYQNEQFF. The CDR3 DNA is TGTGCCAGCAGCCAGGGACTAGCGGGGTATCAGAATGAGCAGTTCTTC. This chain joins TRBV3-1 (or the pseudogene TRBV3-2) and TRBJ2-1, with TRBD2 identical over 13 bases. CDR3 length: 16 residues. CDR1 is LGHDT, CDR2 YNNKEL, per germline (reference sequence). V shed 3 bases and J 7 bases; nucleotides not matched to a gene: 6.

J is TRBJ2-7 and V is TRBV7-8; 8 positions agree with TRBD2. Germline CDR1 reads SGHVS; CDR2 reads FQNEAQ. J lost 0 bases, V lost 2 bases, and 12 bases had no gene match. This CDR3 comprises 18 residues. CDR3 coding DNA: TGTGCCAGCAGCTTACCCGGGGGGGATAGGGGTAGCTCCTACGAGCAGTACTTC. Encoded protein: CASSLPGGDRGSSYEQYF.

The V call is TRBV18, the J call TRBJ2-3; D is perhaps TRBD2 (6 bases). The CDR3 spans 16 residues. Germline V CDR1 and CDR2: KGHSH, LQKENI. V was clipped by 6 bases and J by 0 bases, with 16 bases between them. The chain's CDR3 is CASSWSAGPSTDTQYF. The DNA for the CDR3 is TGTGCCAGCTCTTGGTCGGCGGGGCCTAGCACAGATACGCAGTATTTT.

The chain recombines TRBV28 with TRBJ1-4; 8 bases agree with TRBD1. Germline CDR1 reads MDHEN; CDR2 reads SYDVKM. This CDR3 has 15 residues. Germline trimming cut 6 bases from V and 2 bases from J; bases unmatched to any gene: 5. The CDR3 spells CASRSDRATNEKLFF. The CDR3, as DNA: TGTGCCAGCAGATCGGACAGGGCTACTAATGAAAAACTGTTTTTT.